This T cell receptor (beta chain) was captured in a study of shared clonotypes between healthy human individuals. Terminally differentiated effector memory CD45RA+ cells were excluded from the naive CD8 cells, which were CD45RO-negative and positively selected for CCR7. Generated by immunoSEQ multiplex PCR, the TCRdb table keeps only in-frame clones and is missing some. The sample shows around 600,000 clones, nearly 98% of them seen only once. The CDR3 is 16 amino acids. V lost 7 bases and J lost 4; bases outside the gene matches: 16. Germline V lookup: CDR1 SQVTM, CDR2 ANQGSEA. The clonotype was recovered from a man aged 25-45 years in good health. The chain uses TRBV29-1 and TRBJ2-1; 7 bases are shared with TRBD2. Material: naive CD8+ T cells sorted from blood. CDR3 DNA: TGCAGCGCCCGATCGACTAGCATGGTTTCTTACAATGAGCAGTTCTTC. Translation: CSARSTSMVSYNEQFF.